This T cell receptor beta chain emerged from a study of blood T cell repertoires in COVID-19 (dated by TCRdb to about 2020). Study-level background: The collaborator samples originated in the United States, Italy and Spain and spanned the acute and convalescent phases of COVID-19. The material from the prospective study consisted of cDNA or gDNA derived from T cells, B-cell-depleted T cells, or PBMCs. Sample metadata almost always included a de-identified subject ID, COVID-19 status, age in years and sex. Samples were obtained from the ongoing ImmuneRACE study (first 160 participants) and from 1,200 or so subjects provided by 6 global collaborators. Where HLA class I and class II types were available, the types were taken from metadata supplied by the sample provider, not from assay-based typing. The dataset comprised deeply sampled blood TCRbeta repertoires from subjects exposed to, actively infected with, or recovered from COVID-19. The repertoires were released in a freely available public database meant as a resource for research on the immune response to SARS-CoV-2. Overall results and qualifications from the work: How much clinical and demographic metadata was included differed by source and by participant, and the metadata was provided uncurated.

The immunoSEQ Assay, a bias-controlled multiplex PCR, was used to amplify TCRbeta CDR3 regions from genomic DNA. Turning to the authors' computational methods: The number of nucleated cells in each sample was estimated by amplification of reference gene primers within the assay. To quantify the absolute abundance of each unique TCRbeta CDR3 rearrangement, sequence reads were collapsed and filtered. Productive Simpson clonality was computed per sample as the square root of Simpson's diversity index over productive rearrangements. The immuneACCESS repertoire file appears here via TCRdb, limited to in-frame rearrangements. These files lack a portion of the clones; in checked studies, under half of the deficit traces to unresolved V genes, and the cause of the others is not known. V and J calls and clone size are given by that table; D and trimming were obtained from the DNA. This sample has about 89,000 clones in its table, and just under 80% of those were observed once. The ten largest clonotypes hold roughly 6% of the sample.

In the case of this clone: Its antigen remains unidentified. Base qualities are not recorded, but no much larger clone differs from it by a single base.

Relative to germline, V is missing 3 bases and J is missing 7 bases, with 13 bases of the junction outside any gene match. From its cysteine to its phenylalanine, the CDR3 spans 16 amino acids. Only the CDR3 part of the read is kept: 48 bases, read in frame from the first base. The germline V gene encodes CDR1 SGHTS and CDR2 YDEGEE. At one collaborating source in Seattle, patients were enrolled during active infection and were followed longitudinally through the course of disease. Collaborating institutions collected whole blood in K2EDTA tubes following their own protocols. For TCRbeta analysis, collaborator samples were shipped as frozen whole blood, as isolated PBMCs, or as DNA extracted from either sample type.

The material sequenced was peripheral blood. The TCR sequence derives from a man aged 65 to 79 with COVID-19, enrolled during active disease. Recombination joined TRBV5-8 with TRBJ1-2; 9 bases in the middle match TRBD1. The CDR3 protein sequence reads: CASSSAGDRVAVGYTF. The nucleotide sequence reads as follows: TGTGCCAGCAGCTCGGCCGGGGACAGGGTAGCGGTTGGCTACACCTTC.